These T cell receptor beta chains were read from a single sample in a study of PD-1 blockade in classical Hodgkin lymphoma. TCRdb's copy holds only in-frame clones and misses some; the assay was immunoSEQ multiplex PCR. The sample lists 75,000 to 100,000 clones; roughly 91% were seen once. The input for sequencing was peripheral blood mononuclear cells (PBMCs), taken before the fourth cycle of nivolumab. The receptor set was obtained from a human donor with classical Hodgkin lymphoma. CDR3s include the opening cysteine and the closing phenylalanine or tryptophan. D genes are given only for firm matches. Size is omitted from some rows. Given values are once, few, many or a class for expanded clones.

TRBJ1-3 . TRBV5-6 . TGTGCCAGCAGCTTGTATTTGATTGGCACTGGAAACACCATATATTTT CASSLYLIGTGNTIYF
TRBJ2-2 . TRBV9 . TGTGCCAGCAGCGCGAGGGACACCGGGGAGCTGTTTTTT CASSARDTGELFF
TRBJ2-7 once TRBV13 . TGTGCCAGCAGCTTAGATACCTACGAGCAGTACTTC CASSLDTYEQYF
TRBJ2-3 . TRBV5-4 TRBD2 TGTGCCAGCAGCCCCGGACTAGTTGAGCGGACAGATACGCAGTATTTT CASSPGLVERTDTQYF
TRBJ2-5 . TRBV5-1 TRBD2 TGCGCCAGCAGCTTCTTCCAATCGGGGGGGGAGACCCAGTACTTC CASSFFQSGGETQYF
TRBJ1-4 . TRBV28 . TGTGCCAGCAGTTTCTCTTCTGGGGCAACTAATGAAAAACTGTTTTTT CASSFSSGATNEKLFF
TRBJ2-1 once TRBV2 . TGTGCCAGCAGTGTCCAGGCAGGGAAGGTTGTTGAGCAGTTCTTC CASSVQAGKVVEQFF
TRBJ2-1 . TRBV10-3 TRBD2 TGTGCCATCAGTGGGGGCGGGAGGGGTAAGTGGGAGCAGTTCTTC CAISGGGRGKWEQFF
TRBJ2-7 once TRBV21-1 . TGTGCCAGCAGCTCTCCCGGGGAGGGGGACACCACCTCCTACGAGCAGTACTTC CASSSPGEGDTTSYEQYF
TRBJ2-1 . TRBV9 . TGTGCCAGCAGCGTAGATGTCGGTGAAGTATACAATGAGCAGTTCTTC CASSVDVGEVYNEQFF
TRBJ1-1 . TRBV2 TRBD1 TGTGCCAGCAGGGACAGGGAGAACACTGAAGCTTTCTTT CASRDRENTEAFF
TRBJ2-2 once TRBV19 TRBD2 TGTGCCAGTAGGGCACTAGCGGGAGACGAGGAGCTGTTTTTT CASRALAGDEELFF
TRBJ2-3 . TRBV5-1 TRBD2 TGCGCCAGCAGCCCCTCGACTAGCGGGAGGGCCTGGGGGAGCACAGATACGCAGTATTTT CASSPSTSGRAWGSTDTQYF
TRBJ2-1 . TRBV27 TRBD1 TGTGCCAGCAGTCCCCCGGGACAGGGGGCTTTCCGGCAGTTCTTC CASSPPGQGAFRQFF
TRBJ1-3 . TRBV28 . TGTGCCAGCAGTCACAGGATCTCTGGAAACACCATATATTTT CASSHRISGNTIYF
TRBJ2-3 . TRBV28 . TGTGCCAGCAGTTTAAGGTCGTTGAGGGACCGCACAGATACGCAGTATTTT CASSLRSLRDRTDTQYF
TRBJ2-1 few TRBV6-6 . TGTGCCAGCAGTTACCTTACAGGGAATGAGCAGTTCTTC CASSYLTGNEQFF
TRBJ2-7 . TRBV6-6 . TGTGCCAGCAGTTTCCCAAGGGGGGCTCCTTCCTACGAGCAGTACTTC CASSFPRGAPSYEQYF
TRBJ1-5 . TRBV6-5 TRBD1 TGTGCCAGCAGGAGGGGACAGGGTTTCAATCAGCCCCAGCATTTT CASRRGQGFNQPQHF
TRBJ1-2 . TRBV5-1 . TGCGCCAGCAGTCCTTCCAGTGTTTATGGCTACACCTTC CASSPSSVYGYTF
TRBJ1-5 . TRBV11-2 . TGTGCCAGCAGCTTAGCAGATCAGCCCCAGCATTTT CASSLADQPQHF
TRBJ2-7 . TRBV11-2 . TGTGCCAGCAGCCCAGGCAATTACGAGCAGTACTTC CASSPGNYEQYF
TRBJ1-5 . TRBV27 TRBD1 TGTGCCAGCAGTTGGGACAGTAACAATCAGCCCCAGCATTTT CASSWDSNNQPQHF
TRBJ1-2 . TRBV7-3 TRBD1 TGTGCCAGCAGCCCTGGACCGGGCGGGCCAGGGGGTTCCAACTATGGCTACACCTTC CASSPGPGGPGGSNYGYTF
TRBJ2-7 . TRBV29-1 . TGCAGCGTTGGGGCCTACGAGCAGTACTTC CSVGAYEQYF
TRBJ2-7 . TRBV5-1 TRBD2 TGCGCCAGCAGCTTAGAAGCGGGAGGGCTGTACGAGCAGTACTTC CASSLEAGGLYEQYF
TRBJ2-7 . TRBV20-1 . TGCAGTGCAACTCACTACGAGCAGTACTTC CSATHYEQYF
TRBJ1-1 . TRBV27 TRBD1 TGTGCCAGCAGTTCTCGACAGGGGGGACCGAACACTGAAGCTTTCTTT CASSSRQGGPNTEAFF
TRBJ1-1 . TRBV11-2 . TGTGCCTCCAGGGGAGGCCCAATGAACACTGAAGCTTTCTTT CASRGGPMNTEAFF
TRBJ2-7 . TRBV5-5 . TGTGCCAGCAGCTTGGCCAGCGAGCAGTACTTC CASSLASEQYF
TRBJ2-5 . TRBV27 . TGTGCCAGCAGCATTAGGGCAGGGCGAGAGACCCAGTACTTC CASSIRAGRETQYF
TRBJ1-4 . TRBV6-1 . TGTGCCAGCAGTGAATCACAGGGTGTGGGGGAAAAACTGTTTTTT CASSESQGVGEKLFF
TRBJ1-5 . TRBV7-8 . TGTGCCAGCAGCCATAAGAATAGACAGACTAGCAATCAGCCCCAGCATTTT CASSHKNRQTSNQPQHF
TRBJ2-6 . TRBV18 . TGTGCCAGCTCACCACCGGTCGGCCGGTCTGGGGCCAACGTCCTGACTTTC CASSPPVGRSGANVLTF
TRBJ2-7 . TRBV6-1 . TGTGCCAGCAGTGCCCACAGCCCAGGCTACGAGCAGTACTTC CASSAHSPGYEQYF
TRBJ2-1 . TRBV15 TRBD1 TGTGCCACCAGCAGAGATGGTATCCGAACAGGGGCTAATGAGCAGTTCTTC CATSRDGIRTGANEQFF
TRBJ2-5 . TRBV30 TRBD1 TGTGCCTTTAGACAGGGCCGGATAGTGACCCAGTACTTC CAFRQGRIVTQYF
TRBJ2-6 . TRBV5-1 . TGCGCCAGCAGCTTGGCCCAGGAGGGTCCTGGGGCCAACGTCCTGACTTTC CASSLAQEGPGANVLTF
TRBJ2-7 . TRBV27 TRBD2 TGTGCCAGCAGTGAAATCGGACTAGCGGGGTACGAGCAGTACTTC CASSEIGLAGYEQYF